What follows are 25 T cell receptor beta chains derived from one specimen sequenced in a study of blood T cell repertoires in COVID-19 (dated by TCRdb to 2020 to 2022). Libraries were constructed by the immunoSEQ multiplex PCR assay. TCRdb stores this immuneACCESS table with in-frame sequences only. Part of the clones is absent; in the studies checked, under half of the shortfall reflects unresolved V genes, and no reason is known for the rest. The sample table holds 300,000 to 400,000 clones, of which roughly 90% were seen once. The biggest ten clones account for over 0.9% of the sample. The specimen was PBMCs or T cells enriched from blood (not recorded which). The receptors were gathered from a woman in her 30s with acute COVID-19.

The chain combines TRBV2 with TRBJ2-7; 8 bases align to TRBD1. V lost 5 bases and J lost 2; bases outside the gene matches: 5. The CDR3 covers 14 residues. The V gene's germline CDR1 is SNHLY and CDR2 FYNNEI. CDR3: CASSNRGSTYEQYF. In DNA, the CDR3 is TGTGCCAGCAGTAACAGGGGGAGCACCTACGAGCAGTACTTC.

The V gene is TRBV27, the J gene TRBJ2-1; 10 bases agree with TRBD2. Trimming at V came to 4 bases and at J to 4 bases, leaving 7 bases not matched to a gene. The CDR3 sequence is 16 residues long. The germline V gene has CDR1 MNHEY and CDR2 SMNVEV (reference sequence). The CDR3 is CASSSLTSGDYNEQFF. The CDR3 DNA follows: TGTGCCAGCAGTTCCCTCACTAGCGGGGATTACAATGAGCAGTTCTTC.

The CDR3 sequence: CATSDGQGGNQPQHF. For the CDR3, the DNA is TGTGCCACCAGTGATGGACAGGGAGGCAATCAGCCCCAGCATTTT. This sequence joins TRBV24-1 and TRBJ1-5; 8 bases map to TRBD1. This CDR3 has 15 amino acids. V was clipped by 3 bases and J by 2 bases; unmatched bases: 2. CDR1 is KGHDR and CDR2 is SFDVKD in the germline V gene.

As regards this clone: This sample includes further DNA sequences coding for the same CDR3. V and J are TRBV5-1 and TRBJ1-1; D is unresolved. Trimming removed 3 bases at V and 4 bases at J, with 7 bases between. Germline CDR1 reads SGHRS; CDR2 reads YFSETQ. The CDR3 extends over 12 amino acids. CDR3 sequence (DNA): TGCGCCAGCAGCTATTCGGGCACTGAAGCTTTCTTT. It codes for CASSYSGTEAFF.

V gene TRBV30 combines with J gene TRBJ1-2; D uncertain. Trimming cost V 3 bases and J 7 bases, with 18 bases left between them. The CDR3 consists of 14 residues. Germline V gene sequence: CDR1 GTSNPN, CDR2 SVGIG (reference sequence). The CDR3 bases are TGTGCCTGGAGCTGGCCGGGAGGGCGACGTGGCTACACCTTC. It is translated as CAWSWPGGRRGYTF.

The V call is TRBV6-5, the J call TRBJ1-6; D might be TRBD1 (6 bases). V lost 0 bases and J 7 bases, leaving 7 bases between the germline ends. Germline CDR1 is MNHEY and CDR2 is SVGAGI. This CDR3 is built from 14 residues. Here the CDR3 DNA reads TGTGCCAGCAGTTACTCCGACAGGAATTCACCCCTCCACTTT. Translating gives CASSYSDRNSPLHF.

The rearrangement uses TRBV2 and TRBJ1-6; D is unclear. The CDR3 covers 17 residues. Between the trimmed V and J ends, which lost 5 bases and 0 bases, there was a span of 14 bases. Germline V lookup: CDR1 SNHLY, CDR2 FYNNEI. CDR3 coding DNA: TGTGCCAGCAGTCCGGGATTCACTAGCTCCTATAATTCACCCCTCCACTTT. Translated, it gives CASSPGFTSSYNSPLHF.

The genes are TRBV21-1 and TRBJ2-4; the D call TRBD1 from the table was never checked on the DNA. TRBV21-1 is reported as a pseudogene. The length of the CDR3 is 17 residues. The CDR3 spells CASSKDPRYLAKNIQYF. As DNA, the CDR3 is TGTGCCAGCAGCAAAGACCCCAGATACCTAGCCAAAAACATTCAGTACTTC.

This chain joins TRBV13 and TRBJ1-1; D is possibly TRBD1 (5 bases). Trimming removed 0 bases from V and 4 bases from J, with 9 bases in between. Germline CDR1 is PRHDT and CDR2 is FYEKMQ (reference sequence). CDR3 length: 14 amino acids. The CDR3 DNA sequence: TGTGCCAGCAGCTTAGGCAGGGCGAGCACTGAAGCTTTCTTT. It encodes CASSLGRASTEAFF.

The chain recombines TRBV6-2 or TRBV6-3 with TRBJ2-7; D remains ambiguous. Germline V CDR1 and CDR2: MNHEY, SVGEGT. The CDR3 contains 12 residues. The germline V and J ends were trimmed by 2 bases and 6 bases, with 8 bases remaining between them. This chain's CDR3 is CASSYGLSEQYF. The DNA for the CDR3 is TGTGCCAGCAGTTACGGGCTATCCGAGCAGTACTTC.

For this clone: The junction departs from germline at one end; a sequencing error may be responsible. V gene TRBV4-3 combines with J gene TRBJ2-1; 15 bases align to TRBD2. CDR1 and CDR2 (germline): LGHNA, YSLEER. The CDR3 is 21 amino acids. In DNA form, the CDR3 reads TGCGCCACCAGCCAAGATCCGTGGGGGACTAGCGGGGGGAGCTCCTACAATGAGCAGTTCTTC. It translates to CATSQDPWGTSGGSSYNEQFF.

The chain couples TRBV24-1 to TRBJ2-5, with TRBD1 matching over 9 bases. The CDR3 is 16 residues long. The junction had 7 bases not matched to a gene; V was cut back by 1 base and J by 5 bases. Germline CDR1 KGHDR, CDR2 SFDVKD. The CDR3 loop reads CATSDFQDRGRETQYF. The CDR3 coding sequence is TGTGCCACCAGTGATTTCCAAGACAGGGGGAGGGAGACCCAGTACTTC.

This clone was seen just once. This rearrangement joins TRBV20-1 to TRBJ2-1; 14 positions agree with TRBD2. Trimming removed 3 bases from V and 2 bases from J; junction bases left unmatched: 6. Germline lookup yields CDR1 DFQATT and CDR2 SNEGSKA (reference sequence). The CDR3 length is 17 residues. The CDR3 DNA reads as TGCAGTGCTAGTCCGACTAGCGGGGGGGCGCCCTACAATGAGCAGTTCTTC. This gives the protein CSASPTSGGAPYNEQFF.

This clone appeared once. The V gene is TRBV29-1, the J gene TRBJ2-7; 9 positions match TRBD2. The CDR3 is 13 residues long. The germline V gene encodes CDR1 SQVTM and CDR2 ANQGSEA. J lost 7 bases, V lost 4 bases, and 8 bases had no gene match. The CDR3, as DNA: TGCAGCGTTGGGCGGGCTAGCGGGGAAGAGCAGTACTTC. Protein product: CSVGRASGEEQYF.

The V call is TRBV24-1, the J call TRBJ2-7, with 7 positions matching TRBD1. CDR1 is KGHDR and CDR2 is SFDVKD in the germline V gene. V trimming: 2 bases; J trimming: 0 bases; junction bases outside the gene matches: 6. The CDR3 has 16 amino acids. CDR3 nucleotide sequence: TGTGCCACCAGTGATTCGAGCCAGGGGGTCTCCTACGAGCAGTACTTC. It is translated as CATSDSSQGVSYEQYF.

V and J are TRBV7-2 and TRBJ1-2; D unclear. The CDR3 loop spans 11 amino acids. The ends were cut back, 4 bases at V and 4 bases at J, with 4 bases in the middle. Germline CDR1 reads SGHTA; CDR2 reads FQGNSA. CDR3 nucleotide sequence: TGTGCCAGCAGCTACAGCTATGGCTACACCTTC. This translates into CASSYSYGYTF.

Concerning this clone itself: This CDR3 is also generated by other DNA sequences in the sample. This chain uses TRBV9 with TRBJ2-6; D possibly corresponds to TRBD1 (6 bases). This CDR3 has 15 amino acids. Germline CDR1 and CDR2: SGDLS and YYNGEE. Between the trimmed V and J ends, which lost 0 bases and 2 bases, there was a span of 6 bases. In DNA, the CDR3 is TGTGCCAGCAGCGTAGCAGGGGCTGGGGCCAACGTCCTGACTTTC. It is translated as CASSVAGAGANVLTF.

This chain links TRBV7-2 with TRBJ2-4; TRBD1 agrees at 8 bases. From germline, CDR1 is SGHTA and CDR2 FQGNSA. The CDR3 extends over 19 amino acids. V shed 0 bases and J 2 bases; nucleotides not matched to a gene: 12. CDR3 DNA sequence: TGTGCCAGCAGCTTAGCGACAGGGGTCCAACTCGACCCCAAAAACATTCAGTACTTC. It translates to CASSLATGVQLDPKNIQYF.

CDR3 coding DNA: TGTGCCAGCAGCCCCTCACAGGGGAACTATGGCTACACCTTC. Encoded protein: CASSPSQGNYGYTF. The rearrangement links TRBV9 to TRBJ1-2, with 7 bases that match TRBD1. The CDR3 has 14 amino acids. V shed 4 bases and J 2 bases; nucleotides not matched to a gene: 5. Germline lookup yields CDR1 SGDLS and CDR2 YYNGEE.

The J gene is TRBJ2-5, the V gene TRBV5-6; 8 positions match TRBD2. Germline V gene data show CDR1 as SGHDT and CDR2 as YYEEEE. This CDR3 has 15 residues. The ends lost 3 bases at V and 5 bases at J; junction bases unmatched: 9. This chain's CDR3 is CASSSGTRGGETQYF. CDR3 bases: TGTGCCAGCAGCTCAGGGACTAGAGGGGGGGAGACCCAGTACTTC.

This rearrangement joins TRBV28 to TRBJ2-7; tentatively, D is TRBD2 (6 bases). The germline CDR1 and CDR2 sequences are MDHEN and SYDVKM. The CDR3 runs to 14 residues. V was pared by 6 bases and J by 1 base, with 13 bases between. The CDR3 coding sequence is TGTGCCAGCAGCGTCGGGGGTAATTCCTACGAGCAGTACTTC. Its translation is CASSVGGNSYEQYF.

This clone appeared once. The J gene is TRBJ1-1, the V gene TRBV5-1; a weak D match, TRBD1 (5 bases). Trimming pared 1 base from V and 2 bases from J, leaving 9 bases between. Per the germline V gene, CDR1 is SGHRS and CDR2 is YFSETQ. The CDR3 contains 14 residues. This CDR3 reads CASSLPGPNTEAFF. Written as DNA, the CDR3 is TGCGCCAGCAGCTTGCCAGGGCCTAACACTGAAGCTTTCTTT.

The chain is built from TRBV7-2 and TRBJ2-4; tentative D call: TRBD2 (5 bases). From germline, CDR1 is SGHTA and CDR2 FQGNSA. The CDR3 length is 14 residues. The V gene lost 1 base and the J gene lost 5 bases, with 9 bases spanning the gap. CDR3 residues: CASSLVTSENIQYF. In DNA form, the CDR3 reads TGTGCCAGCAGCTTAGTTACTAGTGAAAACATTCAGTACTTC.

With respect to this clone: This specimen includes other DNA sequences encoding the same CDR3. This sequence joins TRBV5-1 and TRBJ1-1; tentative D call: TRBD1 (5 bases). The V end lost 2 bases, the J end lost 0 bases, and 5 bases lay between the germline ends. Germline-derived CDR1 and CDR2 are SGHRS and YFSETQ. This CDR3 comprises 13 residues. CDR3 protein: CASSLGVNTEAFF. CDR3 DNA sequence: TGCGCCAGCAGCTTAGGGGTGAACACTGAAGCTTTCTTT.

V usage is TRBV3-1 (or the pseudogene TRBV3-2) and J usage is TRBJ1-2; 9 nucleotides match TRBD1. This CDR3 region has 18 residues. Trimming took 0 bases from V and 5 from J; bases not matched to a gene: 13. CDR1 and CDR2 (germline): LGHDT, YNNKEL (reference sequence). CDR3 nucleotide sequence: TGTGCCAGCAGCCAAGATGGGGGACAGGGCGTCTCTATTTATGGCTACACCTTC. It encodes CASSQDGGQGVSIYGYTF.